This record concerns one T cell receptor (beta chain) sequence. Sequencing was performed with immunoSEQ multiplex PCR; in TCRdb, only in-frame clones are kept and a portion is missing. The sample yields around 200,000 clones, less than 90% seen once. This record belongs to a study of blood T cell repertoires in COVID-19. V dropped 0 bases and J dropped 1 base, with 9 bases sitting between them. CDR1 and CDR2 from the germline V gene are MNHEY and SVGAGI. The CDR3 has 15 amino acids. The sample comprised PBMCs or T cells enriched from blood (not recorded which). This clonotype originated in a young woman who had recovered from COVID-19. The chain is built from TRBV6-5 and TRBJ1-1; no firm D call. The CDR3 DNA sequence: TGTGCCAGCAGTTACTCACGCAGAAGGAACACTGAAGCTTTCTTT. Translating it yields CASSYSRRRNTEAFF.